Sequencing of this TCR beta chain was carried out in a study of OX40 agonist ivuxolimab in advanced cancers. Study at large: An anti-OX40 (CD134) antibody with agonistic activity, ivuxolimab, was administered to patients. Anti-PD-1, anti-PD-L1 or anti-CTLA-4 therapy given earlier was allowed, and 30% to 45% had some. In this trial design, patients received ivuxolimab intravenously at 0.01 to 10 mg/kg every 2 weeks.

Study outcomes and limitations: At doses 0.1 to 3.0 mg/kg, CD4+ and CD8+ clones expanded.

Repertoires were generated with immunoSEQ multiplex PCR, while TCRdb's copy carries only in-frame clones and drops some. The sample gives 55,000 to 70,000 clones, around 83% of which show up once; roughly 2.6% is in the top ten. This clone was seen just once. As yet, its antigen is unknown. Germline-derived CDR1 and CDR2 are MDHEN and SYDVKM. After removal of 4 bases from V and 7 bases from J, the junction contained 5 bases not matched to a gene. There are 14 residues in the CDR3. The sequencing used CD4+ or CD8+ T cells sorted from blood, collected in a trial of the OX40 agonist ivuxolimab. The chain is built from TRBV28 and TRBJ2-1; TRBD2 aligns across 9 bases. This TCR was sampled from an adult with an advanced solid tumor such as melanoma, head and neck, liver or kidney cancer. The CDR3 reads CASSYSGGRNEQFF. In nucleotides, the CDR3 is TGTGCCAGCAGTTACAGCGGGGGGCGGAATGAGCAGTTCTTC.